This T cell receptor (beta chain) was identified in a study of T cells in Graves' hyperthyroidism and ophthalmopathy (dated by TCRdb to about 2019). Regarding the complete study: Peripheral blood samples were taken at the time of initial diagnosis, prior to any treatment. In several Graves' hyperthyroidism patients, the study also compared T-cell repertoires from thyroid tissue with T-cell repertoires from blood. The paper describes TCR Vbeta CDR3 sequencing of 135 peripheral blood samples, made up of roughly 45 ophthalmopathy patients, roughly 75 hyperthyroidism patients and some 17 progressor patients. Once sampling was done, hyperthyroidism patients were given methimazole at a starting dose of 30 mg daily, whereas ophthalmopathy patients were given high-dose intravenous methylprednisolone. Whether ophthalmopathy could be predicted prospectively was tested in an independent validation cohort made up of approximately 19 hyperthyroidism patients plus 17 patients who later progressed to ophthalmopathy. For training and testing, the 80 to 100 patients in the discovery cohort were randomly divided in a 7:3 ratio. TCR V-J signatures able to tell the groups apart were searched for in a discovery cohort of 100 patients, of whom around 42 had Graves' ophthalmopathy and under 65 had stable Graves' hyperthyroidism. Broad study findings and their caveats: In validation, the model predicted progression to ophthalmopathy a median of around six months before onset, with about 71% sensitivity and 72.22% specificity. Most expanded thyroid clonotypes (frequency above 0.001) were also detected in blood, suggesting blood repertoires may reflect thyroid immune responses. Sample size was not statistically predetermined, and investigators were not blinded to group allocation. A model built on a 13 V-J signature distinguished ophthalmopathy from stable hyperthyroidism, reaching 87.88% sensitivity and approximately 83% specificity in cross-validation and 80%/75% in testing.

In regard to this clonotype: What antigen it recognizes has not been identified. Qualities for individual bases were not recorded, and no much larger clone is one base off.

The TCR beta CDR3 regions were amplified from RNA transcripts. For the first round of RT-PCR on the TCR CDR3, the HTBI primer set was used together with the Qiagen OneStep RT-PCR kit. Libraries were constructed in a second round of multiplex PCR, after which size selection and purification were carried out. Libraries were sequenced paired-end with 100 bp reads on an Illumina HiSeq2000. In the source study's methods: SOAPnuke was used to process the raw data, with reads discarded if the reads contained adapters or uncalled bases, had a mean Phred below 15, or lacked an exact constant-primer or identifier match. High-quality paired reads were merged using COPE v1.2.5, and each unique nucleotide sequence was defined as a clonotype. Clonotypes were aligned to IMGT TRBV, TRBD and TRBJ reference segments using MiTCR v1.1. The analysis was restricted to V-J combinations with a frequency above 0.0001, which together covered 99.2% of the repertoires. A TCS score was defined as the ratio between F50 (clonal expansion) and ExV (chaos), using BLOSUM62-based TCRdist between CDR3 peptides within each V-J. Welch's t-statistics and random forest reduced some 510 V-J features to 13, which were used in a naive Bayes classifier (R e1071). TCRdb trimmed public reads at Q25 via fastp, called clones via MiXCR and kept in-frame beta chains. CDR3 protein duplicates are merged, each entry listing the most common genes and DNA. The V and J calls shown here were made by TCRdb, not taken from the authors' results. The sample table records about 380,000 distinct CDR3 sequences; less than 20% of these occur just once. In total, the top ten clones hold over 35% of the sample.

Moderately to severely active disease, a Clinical Activity Score of at least 3, a NOSPECS grade of at least 4, and a duration under 3 months were present in ophthalmopathy patients. The study excluded patients with uncontrolled infections, other autoimmune diseases, pregnancy or lactation. Clinical symptoms, serum thyroxine and TRAb, thyroid ultrasound, and orbital computed tomography formed the basis for the diagnoses. Ficoll-Paque density gradient centrifugation was used to isolate PBMCs from about 10 ml of fresh peripheral blood. Total RNA was extracted with Trizol reagent, and quality was checked on an Agilent 2100 Bioanalyzer. Clipping removes 4 bases from V and 5 bases from J, with 7 as the unmatched junction base count. As encoded in the germline V gene (reference sequence), CDR1 is PRHDT while CDR2 is FYEKMQ. The CDR3, cysteine through phenylalanine, is 14 amino acids long. The retained sequence is limited to the CDR3, 42 bases, with the frame set at the first base.

This TCR was recovered from a man aged 18-30 years with Graves' ophthalmopathy. The rearrangement combines TRBV13 with TRBJ2-5; 7 bases in the junction line up with TRBD1. The sample comprised blood. CDR3 sequence: CASSSTGMDETQYF. The nucleotide sequence reads TGTGCCAGCAGCTCGACAGGGATGGACGAGACCCAGTACTTC.